These 22 T cell receptor beta chains were all obtained from the same sample, sequenced in a study of CD8+ T cells in alopecia areata. Extraction of RNA preceded its reverse transcription into cDNA, which served as the sequencing template. The data were produced by immunoSEQ multiplex PCR, yet TCRdb's version contains in-frame clones alone and is incomplete. The table includes 150,000 or so clones, roughly 50% detected once. The sequencing input was CD4+ T cells sorted from blood. Source of these receptors: a human donor in good health.

In its sample, this clone was seen many times. The genes are TRBV7-2 and TRBJ1-1; D gene uncertain. V was trimmed by 3 bases and J by 5 bases, leaving 10 bases between them. Per germline, CDR1 SGHTA and CDR2 FQGNSA. This CDR3 spans 13 amino acids. CDR3 in DNA: TGTGCCAGCAGCTTTATTAGGTTTACTGAAGCTTTCTTT. Translating gives CASSFIRFTEAFF.

For this clone: This CDR3 fails to terminate in the conserved phenylalanine or tryptophan, so it likely reflects a read error. The DNA is omitted, as the CDR3 cannot be located on it reliably, and the CDR3 follows TCRdb's listing. The rearrangement links TRBV30 to TRBJ2-2; the table's D gene call, TRBD2, was not cross checked with the DNA. Germline V gene data show CDR1 as GTSNPN and CDR2 as SVGIG (reference sequence). With termini counted, the CDR3 has 11 amino acids. CDR3 sequence: CAWRGTVPSAL.

The chain couples TRBV28 to TRBJ2-3; D is possibly TRBD2 (5 bases). V lost 8 bases and J 0 bases, leaving 9 bases between the germline ends. The CDR3 covers 13 residues. Germline-derived CDR1 and CDR2 are MDHEN and SYDVKM. CDR3 protein: CASGIASTDTQYF. The DNA of the CDR3 is TGTGCCAGCGGAATAGCGAGCACAGATACGCAGTATTTT.

The rearrangement links TRBV29-1 to TRBJ1-4; 7 nucleotides match TRBD1. Germline V gives CDR1 SQVTM, CDR2 ANQGSEA. This CDR3 is 12 amino acids long. V trimming: 7 bases; J trimming: 8 bases; junction bases outside the gene matches: 7. CDR3 amino acids: CSAGQVVEKLFF. The CDR3 coding sequence is TGCAGCGCCGGACAGGTCGTGGAAAAACTGTTTTTT.

The rearrangement joins TRBV4-2 to TRBJ2-1; TRBD2 aligns across 7 bases. The V and J ends lost 4 bases and 9 bases, in that order; junction bases with no gene match: 12. The CDR3 length is 15 residues. Germline V CDR1 and CDR2: LGHNA, YNFKEQ. The chain's CDR3 is CASSPNFQRGSEQFF. For the CDR3, the DNA is TGTGCCAGCAGCCCCAATTTTCAGCGGGGTAGTGAGCAGTTCTTC.

The rearrangement uses TRBV10-2 and TRBJ2-7; 8 bases agree with TRBD1. The CDR3 loop spans 14 amino acids. Germline V lookup: CDR1 WSHSY, CDR2 SAAADI. J lost 7 bases, V lost 6 bases, and 11 bases had no gene match. The CDR3 here is CASRLGQGAREQYF. As DNA, the CDR3 is TGCGCCAGCAGACTTGGGCAGGGGGCAAGGGAGCAGTACTTC.

Comments on this clone: At one boundary the junction diverges from the germline segment, which might be a read error. The chain combines TRBV6-5 with TRBJ1-1; TRBD1 might be the D (6 bases). Germline values: CDR1 MNHEY, CDR2 SVGAGI. The CDR3 contains 16 residues. The CDR3 is CASSYSRVRGRTEASF. The DNA for the CDR3 is TGTGCCAGCAGTTACTCGAGGGTGCGGGGGCGGACTGAAGCTTCCTTT.

This clone appeared a few times. The rearrangement joins TRBV5-1 to TRBJ2-7; 9 bases line up with TRBD1. Germline CDR1 is SGHRS and CDR2 is YFSETQ. J gave up 0 bases and V 3 bases, and 4 bases lay outside the gene matches. The CDR3 spans 15 residues. The CDR3 region is CASSSTGGRSYEQYF. The DNA of the CDR3 is TGCGCCAGCAGCTCAACAGGGGGCCGCTCCTACGAGCAGTACTTC.

The CDR3 nucleotides read TGTGCCTGGAGTGTATTGGGGAGGCACAATGAGCAGTTCTTC. It codes for CAWSVLGRHNEQFF. The rearrangement uses TRBV30 and TRBJ2-1; possibly TRBD2 for D (6 bases). CDR1 is GTSNPN, CDR2 SVGIG, per germline (reference sequence). V was trimmed by 0 bases and J by 5 bases, leaving 11 bases between them. This CDR3 contains 14 residues.

The genes are TRBV30 and TRBJ1-2; 7 nucleotides match TRBD1. The CDR3 runs to 14 residues. Per germline, CDR1 GTSNPN and CDR2 SVGIG (reference sequence). J gave up 4 bases and V 5 bases, and 10 bases lay outside the gene matches. CDR3 nucleotide sequence: TGTGCCTGGGGGACTCGGGACAGAGTCTATGGCTACACCTTC. Its protein product is CAWGTRDRVYGYTF.

The J gene is TRBJ2-2, the V gene TRBV2, with 10 bases that match TRBD2. V lost 4 bases and J lost 12; bases outside the gene matches: 17. The germline CDR1 and CDR2 sequences are SNHLY and FYNNEI. The length of the CDR3 is 17 residues. This CDR3 is CASSGAGRGSGRAKLFF. The DNA for the CDR3 is TGTGCCAGCAGTGGGGCCGGACGAGGCAGCGGGAGGGCCAAGCTGTTTTTT.

The rearrangement joins TRBV27 to TRBJ2-7; 9 bases fit TRBD1. V trimming: 6 bases; J trimming: 3 bases; junction bases outside the gene matches: 3. CDR3 length equals 13 residues. Per the germline V gene, CDR1 is MNHEY and CDR2 is SMNVEV (reference sequence). The CDR3 bases are TGTGCCAGCAGGGGGACAGGGATCTACGAGCAGTACTTC. Translating gives CASRGTGIYEQYF.

The genes are TRBV30 and TRBJ1-2; 8 bases map to TRBD1. From germline, CDR1 is GTSNPN and CDR2 SVGIG (reference sequence). V dropped 3 bases and J dropped 4; count of bases not matched to a gene: 7. There are 14 residues in the CDR3. CDR3 coding DNA: TGTGCCTGGAGCAACGACAGGGGTAGCTATGGCTACACCTTC. Amino acids: CAWSNDRGSYGYTF.

The chain combines TRBV29-1 with TRBJ2-1; no clear D gene. Germline values: CDR1 SQVTM, CDR2 ANQGSEA. Trimming shortened V by 4 bases and J by 5 bases, and 6 bases separated the two germline ends. This CDR3 region has 11 residues. CDR3 loop: CSVATHNEQFF. In DNA form, the CDR3 reads TGCAGCGTTGCGACCCACAATGAGCAGTTCTTC.

The CDR3 nucleotides are TGTGCCAGCAGCCACCGGGGGACTAGCGGATACAATGAGCAGTTCTTC. Protein sequence: CASSHRGTSGYNEQFF. V and J are TRBV27 and TRBJ2-1, with 11 bases lining up with TRBD2. The trim removed 6 bases at V and 4 bases at J, leaving 8 bases unmatched. The CDR3 has 16 residues. Germline values: CDR1 MNHEY, CDR2 SMNVEV (reference sequence).

The rearrangement joins TRBV13 to TRBJ1-4; no definite D call. V gave up 5 bases and J gave up 8 bases, with 18 bases separating them. CDR1 is PRHDT and CDR2 is FYEKMQ in the germline V gene (reference sequence). This CDR3 contains 15 residues. The CDR3 loop is CASSPSTVGKEKLFF. In nucleotides, the CDR3 is TGTGCCAGCAGCCCAAGCACCGTGGGGAAGGAAAAACTGTTTTTT.

The table lists this clone with a few counts. The chain recombines TRBV5-1 with TRBJ2-5; D not resolved. Deletions cut 0 bases from V and 3 bases from J, with 9 bases between. CDR3 length: 14 residues. The V gene's germline CDR1 is SGHRS and CDR2 YFSETQ. This CDR3 is CASSLAPVEETQYF. Written as DNA, the CDR3 is TGCGCCAGCAGCTTGGCTCCAGTGGAAGAGACCCAGTACTTC.

The chain has TRBV9 and TRBJ2-6; D gene unclear. Germline V lookup: CDR1 SGDLS, CDR2 YYNGEE. Deletions cut 2 bases from V and 1 base from J, with 13 bases between. The CDR3 length is 17 residues. CDR3 in DNA: TGTGCCAGCAGCGTGTCGATAACAGCTTCTGGGGCCAACGTCCTGACTTTC. It translates to CASSVSITASGANVLTF.

This chain uses TRBV2 with TRBJ1-2; no clear D. Germline loops: CDR1 SNHLY, CDR2 FYNNEI. The CDR3 covers 14 residues. V lost 8 bases and J 6 bases, leaving 19 bases between the germline ends. CDR3 in DNA: TGTGCCAGCCATGAAGAGAGGAGAGGAAATGGCTACACCTTC. Translated: CASHEERRGNGYTF.

There are a few counts of this clone. This chain uses TRBV28 with TRBJ2-7; D tentatively reads TRBD1 or TRBD2 (6 bases each). Germline CDR1 is MDHEN and CDR2 is SYDVKM. V was cut by 2 bases and J by 1 base, with 15 bases left in between. CDR3 length equals 16 residues. The CDR3 DNA reads TGTGCCAGCAGTTTAATAGGGGGGCTCCCTTCCTACGAGCAGTACTTC. Encoded protein: CASSLIGGLPSYEQYF.

This clone was seen just once. The chain couples TRBV18 to TRBJ2-2; D is perhaps TRBD1 (5 bases). Trimming pared 0 bases from V and 2 bases from J, leaving 10 bases between. The germline gives CDR1 KGHSH, CDR2 LQKENI. The CDR3 length is 16 residues. The CDR3 sequence is CASSPPYRINTGELFF. CDR3 DNA: TGTGCCAGCTCACCACCGTACAGGATTAACACCGGGGAGCTGTTTTTT.

The rearrangement uses TRBV2 and TRBJ2-3, with D tentatively TRBD2 (6 bases). Trimming shortened V by 8 bases and J by 0 bases, and 12 bases separated the two germline ends. The CDR3 is 14 amino acids. Germline CDR1 reads SNHLY; CDR2 reads FYNNEI. The CDR3 DNA reads as TGTGCCAGCGCAGCGGGTGTCAGCACAGATACGCAGTATTTT. This gives the protein CASAAGVSTDTQYF.